Each of the 23 T cell receptor beta chains below was sequenced from the same sample in a study of blood T cell repertoires in COVID-19. Profiled with immunoSEQ multiplex PCR; TCRdb holds only in-frame clones, not every one. The sample has some 220,000 clones, around 91% seen once. Sample: PBMCs or T cells enriched from blood (not recorded which). The receptors were sampled from a young woman in a cohort exposed to, infected with or recovered from COVID-19 (not recorded which).

DNA of the CDR3: TGTGCCAGCACCGTCGGTGGCACTGAAGCTTTCTTT. Encoded protein: CASTVGGTEAFF. The rearrangement uses TRBV28 and TRBJ1-1; no clear D gene. Per the germline V gene, CDR1 is MDHEN and CDR2 is SYDVKM. The CDR3 covers 12 residues. The ends were cut back, 7 bases at V and 4 bases at J, with 10 bases in the middle.

The chain joins TRBV11-3 to TRBJ1-1; perhaps TRBD1 as D (5 bases). Germline-derived CDR1 and CDR2 are SGHNT and YENEEA. This CDR3 is 13 amino acids long. The ends were cut back, 6 bases at V and 2 bases at J, with 10 bases in the middle. The CDR3: CASRQDSNTEAFF. The CDR3 DNA follows: TGTGCCAGCAGGCAAGACAGCAACACTGAAGCTTTCTTT.

This clone has only one observation. This chain links TRBV5-1 with TRBJ2-1; D not certain. CDR3 length: 14 amino acids. The V gene lost 6 bases and the J gene lost 4 bases, with 14 bases spanning the gap. The germline gives CDR1 SGHRS, CDR2 YFSETQ. The CDR3 coding sequence is TGCGCCAGCACAGTGGCAGACAATTACAATGAGCAGTTCTTC. Translation gives CASTVADNYNEQFF.

The chain couples TRBV19 to TRBJ1-2, with no clear D. The CDR3 runs to 12 residues. V was cut by 5 bases and J by 8 bases, with 12 bases left in between. Germline assignment: CDR1 LNHDA and CDR2 SQIVND (reference sequence). CDR3 sequence: CASSWSFGGYTF. CDR3 nucleotides: TGTGCCAGTAGTTGGTCCTTTGGCGGCTACACCTTC.

CDR3: CASRDPGLETRDTQYF. As DNA, the CDR3 is TGTGCCAGTAGAGATCCGGGACTAGAGACGCGGGATACGCAGTATTTT. The chain joins TRBV19 to TRBJ2-3; 8 bases match TRBD2. The CDR3 totals 16 residues. Per germline, CDR1 LNHDA and CDR2 SQIVND (reference sequence). After removal of 6 bases from V and 6 bases from J, the junction contained 14 bases not matched to a gene. The full variable domain, its missing parts supplied by reference TRBV19 and TRBJ2-3, is DGGITQSPKYLFRKEGQNVTLSCEQNLNHDAMYWYRQDPGQGLRLIYYSQIVNDFQKGDIAEGYSVSREKKESFPLTVTSAQKNPTAFYLCASRDPGLETRDTQYFGPGTRLTVL.

The rearrangement uses TRBV24-1 and TRBJ2-1; D gene uncertain. The CDR3 extends over 14 amino acids. Germline CDR1 KGHDR, CDR2 SFDVKD. V gave up 1 base and J gave up 4 bases, with 7 bases separating them. The CDR3 loop is CATSDFPKYNEQFF. The CDR3 bases are TGTGCCACCAGTGATTTCCCCAAATACAATGAGCAGTTCTTC.

Here the CDR3 DNA reads TGTGCCAGCAGTGACGGAGGCGGGAGCACAGATACGCAGTATTTT. Translation: CASSDGGGSTDTQYF. The chain links TRBV6-4 to TRBJ2-3, with D perhaps matching TRBD2 (5 bases). CDR1 is MRHNA and CDR2 is SNTAGT in the germline V gene. Trimming pared 2 bases from V and 0 bases from J, leaving 9 bases between. This CDR3 comprises 15 residues.

V and J are TRBV25-1 and TRBJ2-5, with 7 bases lining up with TRBD1. This CDR3 comprises 15 residues. V lost 3 bases and J lost 5; bases outside the gene matches: 9. Germline CDR1 is MGHDK and CDR2 is SYGVNS. CDR3 in amino acids: CASSDAGQVSETQYF. In nucleotides, the CDR3 is TGTGCCAGCAGTGATGCTGGACAGGTTAGTGAGACCCAGTACTTC.

The chain joins TRBV4-1 to TRBJ1-5; no firm D call. The CDR3 has 13 residues. Germline-derived CDR1 and CDR2 are MGHRA and YSYEKL. Trimming removed 6 bases at V and 0 bases at J, with 6 bases between. The CDR3 reads CASRLDSNQPQHF. The CDR3 DNA follows: TGCGCCAGCAGATTAGATAGCAATCAGCCCCAGCATTTT.

The J gene is TRBJ2-1, the V gene TRBV19, with 13 bases lining up with TRBD2. Looked up from germline, CDR1 is LNHDA and CDR2 is SQIVND (reference sequence). This CDR3 has 19 amino acids. The V segment lost 4 bases and the J segment 4 bases; nucleotides outside the gene matches: 13. Here the CDR3 DNA reads TGTGCCAGTAGTACTAACGTAGGACTAGCGGGAGTCTCTTACAATGAGCAGTTCTTC. Residues: CASSTNVGLAGVSYNEQFF. The entire variable domain, with the rest obtained from reference TRBV19 and TRBJ2-1, is as follows: DGGITQSPKYLFRKEGQNVTLSCEQNLNHDAMYWYRQDPGQGLRLIYYSQIVNDFQKGDIAEGYSVSREKKESFPLTVTSAQKNPTAFYLCASSTNVGLAGVSYNEQFFGPGTRLTVL.

This clone was seen once. The chain recombines TRBV11-2 with TRBJ1-4; TRBD1 matches at 8 bases. CDR3 length: 14 residues. Trimming took 8 bases from V and 5 from J; bases not matched to a gene: 7. Germline assignment: CDR1 SGHAT and CDR2 FQNNGV. CDR3 sequence: CASGPGGTNEKLFF. The CDR3 DNA reads as TGTGCCAGCGGGCCAGGGGGCACGAATGAAAAACTGTTTTTT.

The rearrangement links TRBV19 to TRBJ1-2; D is perhaps TRBD1 (5 bases). The CDR3 runs to 14 residues. Germline lookup yields CDR1 LNHDA and CDR2 SQIVND (reference sequence). V was clipped by 3 bases and J by 0 bases, with 8 bases between them. The CDR3 loop is CASSIDRANYGYTF. The CDR3 DNA follows: TGTGCCAGTAGTATTGACAGAGCTAACTATGGCTACACCTTC.

The V and J genes are TRBV14 and TRBJ1-2; no firm D call. This CDR3 is built from 13 residues. V dropped 0 bases and J dropped 3 bases, with 5 bases sitting between them. Germline V gene sequence: CDR1 SGHDN, CDR2 FVKESK. CDR3 sequence: CASSQERYYGYTF. Written as DNA, the CDR3 is TGTGCCAGCAGCCAAGAGAGGTACTATGGCTACACCTTC.

The rearrangement joins TRBV7-9 to TRBJ1-5, with TRBD1 matching 8 bases. Per germline, CDR1 SEHNR and CDR2 FQNEAQ (reference sequence). This CDR3 is built from 14 residues. After removal of 7 bases from V and 2 bases from J, the junction contained 4 bases not matched to a gene. CDR3 coding DNA: TGTGCCAGCACCCTGGGACAGGGCAATCAGCCCCAGCATTTT. Its translation is CASTLGQGNQPQHF.

The V call is TRBV10-3, the J call TRBJ1-5; D perhaps matches TRBD1 (5 bases). CDR1 ENHRY and CDR2 SYGVKD come from the germline V gene. V lost 4 bases and J 3 bases, leaving 10 bases between the germline ends. The CDR3 loop spans 14 amino acids. This CDR3 is CAISGPGVNQPQHF. In DNA, the CDR3 is TGTGCCATCAGTGGCCCGGGGGTCAATCAGCCCCAGCATTTT.

The chain links TRBV24-1 to TRBJ1-4, with 7 positions matching TRBD1. Germline loops: CDR1 KGHDR, CDR2 SFDVKD. V gave up 7 bases and J gave up 4 bases; unmatched junction bases: 8. The CDR3 runs to 15 residues. The CDR3 DNA is TGTGCCACCAGCCCCGGGACAGAGATTAATGAAAAACTGTTTTTT. It encodes CATSPGTEINEKLFF.

V is TRBV4-2 and J is TRBJ2-1; D may be TRBD1 (6 bases). The germline gives CDR1 LGHNA, CDR2 YNFKEQ. The germline V and J ends were trimmed by 4 bases and 3 bases, with 16 bases remaining between them. This CDR3 is built from 16 residues. The CDR3 here is CASSLTDSVLYNEQFF. CDR3 in DNA: TGTGCCAGCAGCCTTACGGACAGCGTCCTCTACAATGAGCAGTTCTTC.

This clone was observed once. This chain links TRBV7-2 with TRBJ1-5; D not certain. V shed 1 base and J shed 3 bases, with 7 bases lying between them. The CDR3 is made up of 14 amino acids. CDR1 and CDR2 from the germline V gene are SGHTA and FQGNSA. The CDR3 loop reads CASSLELVNQPQHF. As DNA, the CDR3 is TGTGCCAGCAGCTTAGAGCTAGTCAATCAGCCCCAGCATTTT.

This chain links TRBV4-1 with TRBJ1-5; D unclear. V lost 1 base to trimming and J lost 7 bases, with 14 bases between them. This CDR3 contains 15 residues. CDR1 and CDR2 (germline): MGHRA, YSYEKL. The CDR3 region is CASSQVDGPRQPQHF. The CDR3 DNA reads as TGCGCCAGCAGCCAAGTAGACGGCCCGAGGCAGCCCCAGCATTTT.

The CDR3 DNA reads TGTGCCATCAGCTTCACTAGCGGGGGGTTCGATGAGCAGTTCTTC. Translated: CAISFTSGGFDEQFF. V gene TRBV10-3 combines with J gene TRBJ2-1; 12 nucleotides agree with TRBD2. CDR3 length: 15 amino acids. The V gene end was trimmed by 6 bases and the J gene end by 8 bases; junction bases not matched to a gene: 8. Germline-derived CDR1 and CDR2 are ENHRY and SYGVKD.

The rearrangement links TRBV5-1 to TRBJ2-2, with 8 bases matching TRBD1. Per the germline V gene, CDR1 is SGHRS and CDR2 is YFSETQ. The CDR3 has 16 residues. J lost 0 bases, V lost 4 bases, and 5 bases had no gene match. CDR3 sequence (DNA): TGCGCCAGCAGCGCCTCGGGACAGGCGAACACCGGGGAGCTGTTTTTT. Residues: CASSASGQANTGELFF.

This clone was picked up one time. The chain links TRBV29-1 to TRBJ2-1, with 8 bases that match TRBD2. Unmatched junction bases numbered 9, after V lost 8 bases and J lost 3 bases. The CDR3 is 14 residues long. Germline V gene lookup returns CDR1 SQVTM and CDR2 ANQGSEA. CDR3 bases: TGCAGCACCCCAGGTACTAGCGGCTACAATGAGCAGTTCTTC. It is translated as CSTPGTSGYNEQFF.

A single count supports this clone. The gene calls are TRBV27 and TRBJ2-1; perhaps TRBD2 as D (5 bases). The CDR3 consists of 13 residues. Germline assignment: CDR1 MNHEY and CDR2 SMNVEV (reference sequence). Trimming took 5 bases from V and 4 from J, leaving 9 bases between them. The CDR3 DNA reads as TGTGCCAGCAGTCCGGACTTTTACAATGAGCAGTTCTTC. Translated, it gives CASSPDFYNEQFF.